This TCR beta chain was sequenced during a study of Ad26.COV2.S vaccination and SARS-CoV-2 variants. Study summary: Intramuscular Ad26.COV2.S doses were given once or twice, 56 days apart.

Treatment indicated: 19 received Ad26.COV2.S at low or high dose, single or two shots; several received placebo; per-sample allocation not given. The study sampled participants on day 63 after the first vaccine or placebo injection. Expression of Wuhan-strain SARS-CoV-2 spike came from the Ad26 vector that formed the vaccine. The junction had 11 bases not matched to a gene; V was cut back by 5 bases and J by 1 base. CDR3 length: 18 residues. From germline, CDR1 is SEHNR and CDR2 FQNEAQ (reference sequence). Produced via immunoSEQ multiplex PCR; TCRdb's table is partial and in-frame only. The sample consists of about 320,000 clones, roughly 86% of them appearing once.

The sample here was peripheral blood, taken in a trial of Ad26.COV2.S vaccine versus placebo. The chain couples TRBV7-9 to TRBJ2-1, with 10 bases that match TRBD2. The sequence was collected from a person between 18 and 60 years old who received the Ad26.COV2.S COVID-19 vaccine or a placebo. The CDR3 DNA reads TGTGCCAGCAGCCCTAGCGGCACTAGCGGGGAGTCCTACAATGAGCAGTTCTTC. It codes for CASSPSGTSGESYNEQFF.